Below are 29 T cell receptor beta chains sequenced from a single sample in a study of neurological immune-mediated disorders. From the 5' RACE reads, TCRdb called clonotypes with MiXCR, one entry per CDR3 protein. The sample contains about 46,000 distinct CDR3 sequences, under 2% of which appear only once. The sequenced sample was PBMCs. Receptor source: a woman in her thirties or forties with multiple sclerosis.

A word on this clonotype: The CDR3 does not close with the conserved phenylalanine or tryptophan, likely indicating a read error. The rearrangement joins TRBV5-1 to TRBJ1-1; D is perhaps TRBD1 (5 bases). Germline lookup yields CDR1 SGHRS and CDR2 YFSETQ. This CDR3 has 14 amino acids. V lost 4 bases and J lost 1, with 11 bases in between. CDR3 protein: CASSVGTANTEAFI. In DNA form, the CDR3 reads TGCGCCAGCAGCGTCGGGACGGCGAACACTGAAGCTTTCATT.

This clonotype was seen many times. V gene TRBV5-1 combines with J gene TRBJ1-4, with 7 bases aligning to TRBD1. The germline V gene has CDR1 SGHRS and CDR2 YFSETQ. The CDR3 consists of 14 residues. V was pared by 4 bases and J by 4 bases, with 4 bases of the junction left unmatched. This CDR3 is CASSEGGYNEKLFF. The CDR3 DNA follows: TGCGCCAGCAGCGAAGGGGGCTATAATGAAAAACTGTTTTTT.

This clonotype was seen at least ten times. This chain links TRBV3-1 with TRBJ1-4; no definite D call. The V gene lost 8 bases and the J gene lost 1 base, with 11 bases spanning the gap. The CDR3 is 14 amino acids. The germline gives CDR1 LGHDT, CDR2 YNNKEL (reference sequence). CDR3 sequence reads: CASGWRITNEKLFF. The CDR3 nucleotides read TGTGCCAGCGGATGGAGGATAACTAATGAAAAACTGTTTTTT. Complete variable domain (other parts from reference TRBV3-1 and TRBJ1-4): DTAVSQTPKYLVTQMGNDKSIKCEQNLGHDTMYWYKQDSKKFLKIMFSYNNKELIINETVPNRFSPKSPDKAHLNLHINSLELGDSAVYFCASGWRITNEKLFFGSGTQLSVL.

This clonotype was observed a few times. This chain connects TRBV20-1 to TRBJ2-1; 9 bases agree with TRBD2. The germline V gene has CDR1 DFQATT and CDR2 SNEGSKA (reference sequence). This CDR3 contains 15 residues. V lost 5 bases, J lost 7 bases, and 12 bases stayed unmatched. In nucleotides, the CDR3 is TGCAGTGCTGACGTGGTAGCGGGGGTATTGAATGAGCAGTTCTTC. Residues: CSADVVAGVLNEQFF.

This clonotype was recorded many times. The chain employs TRBV5-1 and TRBJ2-7; D might be TRBD1 (5 bases). The CDR3 extends over 15 amino acids. Trimming took off 0 bases at V and 5 bases at J, with 15 bases between the two ends. Germline V lookup: CDR1 SGHRS, CDR2 YFSETQ. CDR3 amino acids: CASSLGGRVENEQYF. For the CDR3, the DNA is TGCGCCAGCAGCTTGGGGGGCAGGGTGGAAAACGAGCAGTACTTC.

This clonotype was counted at least ten times. V usage is TRBV6-5 and J usage is TRBJ1-2; D not certain. Germline V CDR1 and CDR2: MNHEY, SVGAGI. This CDR3 is 14 amino acids long. The germline V and J ends were trimmed by 6 bases and 2 bases, with 13 bases remaining between them. CDR3 nucleotides: TGTGCCAGCAGCCCTGTGCTACGAAACTATGGCTACACCTTC. Its translation: CASSPVLRNYGYTF.

This clonotype was picked up many times. This chain connects TRBV29-1 to TRBJ2-5; TRBD1 matches 9 bases. The germline V gene encodes CDR1 SQVTM and CDR2 ANQGSEA. The V segment lost 3 bases and the J segment 1 base; nucleotides outside the gene matches: 3. The CDR3 has 14 residues. The CDR3 DNA reads as TGCAGCGTTGATGGGGACAGGGCCCAAGAGACCCAGTACTTC. Protein: CSVDGDRAQETQYF.

This clonotype was detected many times. The chain has TRBV20-1 and TRBJ1-2, with D maybe TRBD1 (5 bases). Per the germline V gene, CDR1 is DFQATT and CDR2 is SNEGSKA (reference sequence). This CDR3 has 13 amino acids. V was cut by 6 bases and J by 2 bases, with 13 bases left in between. For the CDR3, the DNA is TGCAGTGCCGGATTCAGGGAGAACTATGGCTACACCTTC. It encodes CSAGFRENYGYTF.

In this sample, this clonotype turned up many times. The chain recombines TRBV5-1 with TRBJ2-7; a possible D gene is TRBD1 (7 bases). Trimming left V 5 bases short and J 0 bases short, with 15 bases between. This CDR3 is built from 15 residues. Per the germline V gene, CDR1 is SGHRS and CDR2 is YFSETQ. The CDR3 here is CASRAGTAVSYEQYF. CDR3 DNA: TGCGCCAGCAGGGCGGGGACAGCCGTCTCCTACGAGCAGTACTTC.

This clonotype was seen repeatedly, ten times or more. The chain uses TRBV5-5 and TRBJ2-7, with D unclear. CDR1 SGHKS and CDR2 YYEKEE come from the germline V gene (reference sequence). Between the trimmed V and J ends, which lost 0 bases and 0 bases, there was a span of 7 bases. This CDR3 contains 14 residues. CDR3 DNA: TGTGCCAGCAGCTTGGCACAGAGCTCCTACGAGCAGTACTTC. Its translation is CASSLAQSSYEQYF.

This clonotype was detected only a few times. With a much larger clone just one base away, this may be a read error. The CDR3 carries no conserved terminal phenylalanine or tryptophan, so it likely arises from a read error. The V gene is TRBV29-1, the J gene TRBJ1-2; no clear D gene. Trimming took 4 bases from V and 10 from J, leaving 19 bases between them. The V gene's germline CDR1 is SQVTM and CDR2 ANQGSEA. The CDR3 runs to 13 residues. CDR3 amino acids: CSVGGMVVENYTC. As DNA, the CDR3 is TGCAGCGTTGGAGGGATGGTGGTAGAGAACTACACCTGC.

This clonotype was recorded at least ten times. V and J are TRBV10-2 and TRBJ2-4, with 8 nucleotides matching TRBD2. CDR3 length: 13 residues. CDR1 WSHSY and CDR2 SAAADI come from the germline V gene. V lost 6 bases, J lost 7 bases, and 5 bases stayed unmatched. For the CDR3, the DNA is TGCGCCAGCAGCCTCGGGACTAGTAACATTCAGTACTTC. Its translation is CASSLGTSNIQYF.

This clonotype was detected many times. The chain carries TRBV10-3 and TRBJ2-3; 8 bases are shared with TRBD1. Unmatched junction bases numbered 3, after V lost 6 bases and J lost 1 base. CDR1 ENHRY and CDR2 SYGVKD come from the germline V gene. There are 14 residues in the CDR3. The CDR3 region is CAIRETGGTDTQYF. CDR3 DNA sequence: TGTGCCATCAGGGAGACAGGGGGCACAGATACGCAGTATTTT.

This clonotype was seen repeatedly, ten times or more. The rearrangement links TRBV6-5 to TRBJ2-3, with D unclear. The CDR3 sequence is 16 residues long. Trimming cost V 5 bases and J 0 bases, with 15 bases left between them. Germline V gene data show CDR1 as MNHEY and CDR2 as SVGAGI. The CDR3 DNA follows: TGTGCCAGCAGTGGATCTTATGCGGACAGCACAGATACGCAGTATTTT. Amino acids: CASSGSYADSTDTQYF.

This clonotype was counted ten times or more. This chain uses TRBV2 with TRBJ2-3; 7 bases are shared with TRBD1. Germline V gene data show CDR1 as SNHLY and CDR2 as FYNNEI. The CDR3 has 15 residues. V was pared by 6 bases and J by 7 bases, with 13 bases of the junction left unmatched. The CDR3 coding sequence is TGTGCCAGCAGCGAACAGGGGTCCTCCTATAATACGCAGTATTTT. It yields the protein CASSEQGSSYNTQYF.

Ten or more counts support this clonotype. In nucleotides, the CDR3 is TGTGCCAGCAGTGAGGGACAGGGGGCGCGGGAGACCCAGTACTTC. It codes for CASSEGQGARETQYF. The genes are TRBV25-1 and TRBJ2-5; 12 bases align to TRBD1. The V and J ends lost 3 bases and 5 bases, in that order; junction bases with no gene match: 4. From germline, CDR1 is MGHDK and CDR2 SYGVNS. This CDR3 is built from 15 residues.

This clonotype has a count of ten or more. J is TRBJ2-3 and V is TRBV5-1; TRBD1 matches 9 bases. J was trimmed by 6 bases and V by 0 bases; bases with no gene match: 5. Germline V gene data show CDR1 as SGHRS and CDR2 as YFSETQ. CDR3 length: 15 amino acids. DNA of the CDR3: TGCGCCAGCAGCTTGGCGGGACAGGGCTTCGATACGCAGTATTTT. It codes for CASSLAGQGFDTQYF.

This clonotype was counted many times. This chain links TRBV7-6 with TRBJ1-5; D possibly corresponds to TRBD1 (6 bases). Trimming left V 5 bases short and J 7 bases short, with 15 bases between. The CDR3 is 14 amino acids. Germline CDR1 SGHVS, CDR2 FNYEAQ. The CDR3 loop reads CASSLRTAGQPQHF. CDR3 nucleotide sequence: TGTGCCAGCAGCCTTCGGACAGCAGGGCAGCCCCAGCATTTT.

This clonotype was found many times. V usage is TRBV20-1 and J usage is TRBJ2-7; no firm D call. The germline CDR1 and CDR2 sequences are DFQATT and SNEGSKA (reference sequence). V lost 6 bases and J 4 bases, leaving 22 bases between the germline ends. This CDR3 region has 15 residues. The CDR3 DNA reads TGCAGTGCCATCGGTCGGGTCCAATACAGATACGAGCAGTACTTC. Amino acid sequence: CSAIGRVQYRYEQYF.

In this sample, this clonotype turned up many times. The chain couples TRBV12-3 or TRBV12-4 to TRBJ1-1; possibly TRBD1 for D (5 bases). The CDR3 has 14 amino acids. V shed 7 bases and J shed 0 bases, with 12 bases lying between them. CDR3 bases: TGTGCCAGCAATATAGGGGCCTTGAACACTGAAGCTTTCTTT. This translates into CASNIGALNTEAFF.

This clonotype was detected many times. The chain combines TRBV20-1 with TRBJ1-2; D is possibly TRBD1 (5 bases). The germline V and J ends were trimmed by 0 bases and 4 bases, with 12 bases remaining between them. The CDR3 consists of 14 residues. The germline gives CDR1 DFQATT, CDR2 SNEGSKA (reference sequence). CDR3 protein: CSARDQGGSYGYTF. The CDR3 DNA follows: TGCAGTGCTAGAGATCAGGGAGGGAGCTATGGCTACACCTTC.

This clonotype was found many times. V gene TRBV20-1 combines with J gene TRBJ2-7; tentative D call: TRBD2 (6 bases). This CDR3 comprises 14 residues. The V gene's germline CDR1 is DFQATT and CDR2 SNEGSKA (reference sequence). V lost 4 bases, J lost 3 bases, and 16 bases lay in between. In DNA form, the CDR3 reads TGCAGTGCTACCTACCGGGACTTTTTCTACGAGCAGTACTTC. It encodes CSATYRDFFYEQYF.

The table lists this clonotype with many counts. The genes are TRBV7-9 and TRBJ2-1, with 8 bases fitting TRBD2. With V trimmed by 1 base and J by 9 bases, 14 bases remained unmatched. The CDR3 totals 17 residues. Germline V gene lookup returns CDR1 SEHNR and CDR2 FQNEAQ (reference sequence). The CDR3 region is CASSLGRPGLGSGEQFF. For the CDR3, the DNA is TGTGCCAGCAGCTTAGGTCGCCCGGGACTAGGGTCCGGTGAGCAGTTCTTC.

This clonotype was counted at least ten times. The chain has TRBV20-1 and TRBJ2-7, with TRBD1 identical over 7 bases. The germline gives CDR1 DFQATT, CDR2 SNEGSKA (reference sequence). The CDR3 covers 12 residues. V gave up 6 bases and J gave up 4 bases; unmatched junction bases: 6. CDR3: CSAGQDLYEQYF. The CDR3, as DNA: TGCAGTGCCGGACAGGACCTTTACGAGCAGTACTTC.

This clonotype occurred many times. No conserved phenylalanine or tryptophan ends this CDR3, so it is likely a read error. This chain connects TRBV12-3 or TRBV12-4 to TRBJ2-7; TRBD1 matches at 9 bases. Unmatched junction bases numbered 8, after V lost 4 bases and J lost 1 base. CDR3 length: 16 residues. For the CDR3, the DNA is TGTGCCAGCAGTTCCCACGGGACAGGGCTTTCCTACGAGCAGTACTGC. Translation gives CASSSHGTGLSYEQYC.

This clonotype was found many times. The chain links TRBV11-2 to TRBJ1-3, with 9 bases matching TRBD1. J gave up 5 bases and V 3 bases, and 8 bases lay outside the gene matches. The CDR3 consists of 16 residues. Germline-derived CDR1 and CDR2 are SGHAT and FQNNGV. CDR3 sequence reads: CASSLHVGTGRNTIYF. Written as DNA, the CDR3 is TGTGCCAGCAGCTTGCACGTGGGGACAGGGAGAAACACCATATATTTT.

This clonotype was observed at least ten times. The chain links TRBV5-1 to TRBJ1-6, with D unclear. This CDR3 has 15 amino acids. Germline V gene data show CDR1 as SGHRS and CDR2 as YFSETQ. The germline V and J ends were trimmed by 0 bases and 7 bases, with 11 bases remaining between them. The CDR3 sequence is CASSLVPLANSPLHF. CDR3 DNA sequence: TGCGCCAGCAGCTTGGTTCCCCTGGCCAATTCACCCCTCCACTTT.

This clonotype occurred many times. This chain joins TRBV6-6 and TRBJ2-3; either TRBD1 or TRBD2 may supply D (5 bases each). Trimming shortened V by 2 bases and J by 10 bases, and 13 bases separated the two germline ends. The CDR3 extends over 13 amino acids. The germline V gene encodes CDR1 MNHNY and CDR2 SVGAGI (reference sequence). The CDR3 here is CASSYGTPKPQYF. In nucleotides, the CDR3 is TGTGCCAGCAGTTACGGGACCCCGAAACCGCAGTATTTT.

This clonotype was recorded at least ten times. This chain links TRBV5-1 with TRBJ2-1; TRBD1 is a possible D gene (6 bases). Germline lookup yields CDR1 SGHRS and CDR2 YFSETQ. V lost 4 bases and J 0 bases, leaving 8 bases between the germline ends. The CDR3 sequence is 14 residues long. CDR3 nucleotides: TGCGCCAGCAGCCAGGGGAACTCCTACAATGAGCAGTTCTTC. Translation: CASSQGNSYNEQFF.